This record covers a single T cell receptor beta chain. Its antigen is currently unknown. The entry originates in a study of T cell responses to AZD1222 COVID-19 vaccine. Broader study findings: A reported finding is that nearly half of spike-specific TCRs target unmutated variant regions. White British donors predominated, females outnumbered males, and clonal diversity was possibly underestimated. Sampling that yielded the repertoires occurred only after the peak T cell response. Following two doses of AZD1222, Spike-specific TCR breadth and depth rose.

Using immunoSEQ multiplex PCR, the repertoire was profiled, and TCRdb retains in-frame clones only, with some absent. The repertoire holds some 140,000 clones, with approximately 90% as singletons. The CDR3 spans 15 residues. The V and J ends lost 0 bases and 4 bases, in that order; junction bases with no gene match: 0. The germline V gene encodes CDR1 MGHRA and CDR2 YSYEKL. This sequence was found in an adult in good health. This specimen was peripheral blood, taken on day 0 of AZD1222 vaccination. The chain carries TRBV4-1 and TRBJ2-1, with 10 positions matching TRBD2. CDR3 DNA: TGCGCCAGCAGCCAAGAACTAGCGGGGTACAATGAGCAGTTCTTC. This gives the protein CASSQELAGYNEQFF.